This T cell receptor (beta chain) was identified during a study of T cells after yellow fever vaccination (dated by TCRdb to about 2019). With respect to the entire study: Libraries from fractions with low cell numbers were prepared with the SMART-Seq v4 Ultra Low Input RNA kit. Blood samples were taken at several timepoints before and after primary and secondary immunization, and bulk PBMC replicates and cell subsets were isolated. Bulk TCR alpha and beta repertoires were sequenced longitudinally to track T-cell clones before and after primary and booster YFV17D yellow fever vaccination. Two healthy male donors, one aged 18 to 30 and one aged 30 to 40 years, made up the cohort. What the authors observed across the whole study: Most clones expanded after primary vaccination were re-detected after the booster (approximately 96% of CD4 and more than 70% of CD8), suggesting broad memory maintenance. Computational filtering was needed because FACS-sorted repertoires could contain abundant contaminating clonotypes from the bulk population. Compared with the primary T-cell response, the secondary T-cell response was faster but weaker, reaching its peak on day 5 rather than on day 15. Because only a couple of donors were included in the study, the extent to which the findings can be generalized is limited. A small share of clonotypes was detected in both CD4 and CD8 compartments, with the overlap likely arising from convergent recombination.

In the case of this clonotype: Which antigen it targets is not known. The record has no base qualities; no much larger clone is one base away.

The germline V gene yields KGHDR for CDR1 and SFDVKD for CDR2. The CDR3, from cysteine to phenylalanine, totals 15 residues. Just CDR3 DNA is preserved here, 45 bases in frame from base 1. Trimming accounts for 4 bases at V and 10 bases at J, while the number of junction bases matched to no gene is 5. TCR cDNA was synthesized by 5'RACE template switching, through which a universal primer site and unique molecular identifiers were introduced. cDNA synthesis was primed from both the TCR alpha and TCR beta constant segments. Library amplification involved two PCR steps, and the second step added sample barcodes and sequencing adapters. Libraries were sequenced on Illumina HiSeq 2500 (2x100 bp) or NovaSeq (2x150 bp). Per the authors' processing: MIGEC was used to demultiplex reads and collapse the reads into UMI consensus sequences, and MiXCR was used for V(D)J alignment. Vaccine-responding clonotypes were defined with edgeR using replicate PBMC samples, requiring FDR below 0.01 and a log2 fold change above 5 up to day 15. Each bulk clonotype was labeled CD4 or CD8 based on which sequenced repertoire, CD4 or CD8, contained the clonotype at higher abundance. TCRdb applied fastp at Q25 and MiXCR to the public reads, then kept only in-frame beta chains. Rows with a matching CDR3 protein are joined into one entry that keeps the most common DNA and genes. For this entry, the V and J calls and clone size follow TCRdb and not the study's own pipeline. In this sample the table shows 300,000 or so distinct CDR3 sequences, 13% of which occur a single time. The ten top clones hold less than 0.55% of the sample.

Reading the label with the study, this specimen's treatment or condition is: live attenuated yellow fever vaccine strain. A standard Ficoll-Paque protocol was used to isolate PBMCs from peripheral blood. Dynabeads CD4 and CD8 positive selection kits were used to isolate the CD4 and CD8 T-cell fractions. RNA was extracted with TriZol from bulk PBMCs, CD4 and CD8 fractions, and dextramer-positive and dextramer-negative fractions. This specimen consisted of CD4+ T cells sorted from PBMCs, obtained 45 days after the yellow fever booster vaccination. The TCR originated in a man aged 30 to 39 who received the YFV17D yellow fever vaccine. Here the chain combines TRBV24-1 and TRBJ2-1; 14 central nucleotides agree with TRBD2. Here is the DNA: TGTGCCACCAGTGACGGACTAGCGGGAGGATGGGAGCAGTTCTTC. Translated, it gives CATSDGLAGGWEQFF.